Below, 8 T cell receptor beta chains from the same sample are listed, as sequenced in a study of shared T cell receptors in the human thymus (dated by TCRdb to about 2021). Library prep was done by the immunoSEQ multiplex PCR assay. Here the immuneACCESS table is served through TCRdb, limited to in-frame sequences with V and J called. Missing clones are a known gap in these copies; in checked studies unresolved V genes cover under half, and the rest lacks a known reason. The sample includes 63,000 or so clones, with over 90% observed a single time. The top ten hold about 0.03% of the sample. Material for sequencing was thymocytes. The receptors shown here come from a human donor.

V gene TRBV18 combines with J gene TRBJ2-1, with a possible D match to TRBD2 (7 bases). Trimming cost V 2 bases and J 4 bases, with 18 bases left between them. The CDR3 consists of 17 residues. Germline V lookup: CDR1 KGHSH, CDR2 LQKENI. The CDR3 sequence: CASSPTPGGGFYNEQFF. The CDR3 nucleotides are TGTGCCAGCTCACCAACTCCGGGGGGCGGATTTTACAATGAGCAGTTCTTC.

The CDR3 sequence: CASSLQAAPRFYGYTF. The CDR3 nucleotides are TGTGCCAGCAGCTTACAGGCAGCTCCAAGGTTCTATGGCTACACCTTC. This chain connects TRBV7-9 to TRBJ1-2, with D hard to call. Deletions cut 2 bases from V and 4 bases from J, with 17 bases between. The CDR3 contains 16 residues. The V gene's germline CDR1 is SEHNR and CDR2 FQNEAQ (reference sequence).

This chain joins TRBV7-6 and TRBJ1-4; D not certain. With 3 bases removed from V and 0 bases from J, the gap between germline ends came to 5 bases. Germline assignment: CDR1 SGHVS and CDR2 FNYEAQ. The CDR3 contains 14 residues. The CDR3 DNA is TGTGCCAGCAGCTTTAAAGCAACTAATGAAAAACTGTTTTTT. Its protein is CASSFKATNEKLFF.

V is TRBV15 and J is TRBJ1-5; a possible D gene is TRBD1 (6 bases). This CDR3 is 14 amino acids long. Per the germline V gene, CDR1 is LNHNV and CDR2 is YYDKDF (reference sequence). V gave up 1 base and J gave up 5 bases, with 9 bases separating them. CDR3 sequence reads: CATSRGNRDQPQHF. CDR3 nucleotide sequence: TGTGCCACCAGCAGAGGAAACAGGGATCAGCCCCAGCATTTT.

This clone came up once. The V gene is TRBV4-3, the J gene TRBJ2-7; D ambiguous. CDR1 and CDR2 from the germline V gene are LGHNA and YSLEER. CDR3 length: 15 amino acids. The V end lost 1 base, the J end lost 5 bases, and 15 bases lay between the germline ends. The DNA of the CDR3 is TGCGCCAGCAGCCAAGGGCATCCTAGTTCGAACGAGCAGTACTTC. Amino acids: CASSQGHPSSNEQYF.

J is TRBJ2-4 and V is TRBV28; TRBD2 matches 10 bases. The CDR3 spans 17 residues. Germline CDR1 MDHEN, CDR2 SYDVKM. V was clipped by 5 bases and J by 0 bases; unmatched bases: 7. In DNA, the CDR3 is TGTGCCAGCAGTGGACCTAGCGGGGGATTAGCCAAAAACATTCAGTACTTC. Translated, it gives CASSGPSGGLAKNIQYF.

The chain carries TRBV25-1 and TRBJ1-6; D call uncertain. Germline assignment: CDR1 MGHDK and CDR2 SYGVNS. The CDR3 covers 12 residues. V lost 4 bases and J lost 17, with 15 bases in between. Here the CDR3 reads CASSGKGARIHF. CDR3 sequence (DNA): TGTGCCAGCAGTGGTAAGGGAGCTCGAATCCACTTT.

This chain connects TRBV11-3 to TRBJ1-1, with D unresolved. The CDR3 runs 15 residues. The V gene lost 0 bases and the J gene lost 1 base, with 9 bases spanning the gap. From germline, CDR1 is SGHNT and CDR2 YENEEA. CDR3 nucleotide sequence: TGTGCCAGCAGCTTAGAAGGGCGGAAGAACACTGAAGCTTTCTTT. This gives the protein CASSLEGRKNTEAFF.